This T cell receptor (beta chain) came from a study of shared clonotypes between healthy human individuals (dated by TCRdb to 2018 to 2020). With regard to the full study: Two women and a few men aged 18 to 49 years were included in the cohort. Per donor, three plates each were used for CD4 naive and CD4 memory, two for CD8 naive, and one for CD8 memory. Leukapheresis yielded between about 0.85 and 9 billion PBMCs per donor. The study deeply sequenced blood TCR repertoires of five healthy adults to estimate repertoire size and the extent of clonotype sharing between individuals. To increase sequencing depth and limit assay-specific biases, TCR repertoire library preparation and sequencing were carried out by different laboratories using diverse techniques. Summary of the overall study and its limitations: Clonotypes shared by all four sorted-subset donors showed higher generation probabilities than non-shared clonotypes. Naive subsets generally had larger estimated clonotype richness than memory subsets. About 4.5% of naive CD4, 3.5% of naive CD8, approximately 2% of memory CD4, and 0.35% to 0.5% of memory CD8 clonotypes were shared across several donors. Because the study included only a small number of donors, the genetic and exposure-history diversity represented was limited. Only blood was sampled, and tissue TCR repertoires likely differ from those in blood. Rarefaction of sorted-subset datasets indicated incomplete sequencing despite the large sequencing depth. Pairwise subsampling indicated that sequencing depth was expected to affect the degree of clonotype sharing among donors.

Points on this clone: This clone's antigen is unknown. The sample holds no much larger clone one base away, and base qualities are not on file.

TCR CDR3 regions were amplified from genomic DNA by multiplex PCR using the deep immunoSEQ assay. Genomic DNA extracted from each cell subset was distributed evenly over all wells of several immunoSEQ 96-well plates, and each plate served as one replicate. For sorted subsets, around 0.2 ug genomic DNA, equal to some 28,000 T cell genomes, was loaded into each replicate PCR. The purified libraries were quantified using a Qubit 3.0 fluorometer, sized with a Bioanalyzer 2100, and then quantified again using the KAPA Library Quantification kit. Every immunoSEQ 96-well plate was sequenced on a dedicated single-read 150-cycle Illumina NextSeq 550 flow cell. The study's processing was this. Because the immunoSEQ output included only junctional sequences and no quality scores, the filtering could not be the same as the filtering used for full-length reads. To assign V/J genes and CDR3, sequences were annotated using PyIR, a Python wrapper for IgBLAST v1.9, with IMGT germline references. Any read was removed if the V/J assignment was weak (E-value above 1e-6), the CDR3 was missing, or the read contained stop codons, out-of-frame junctions, or ambiguous translated residues. V3J clonotypes were defined as sequences sharing the same inferred V gene, J gene, and CDR3 amino acid sequence. Percentage overlap between repertoires was calculated by dividing the number of shared unique clonotypes by the size of the smaller repertoire. Richness of each repertoire was evaluated using RTK rarefaction, the Chao1 estimator, and Recon v2.1 estimates of unobserved clonotypes. Generation probabilities for all TCRbeta clonotypes obtained by the gDNA method from a handful of donors were computed using OLGA. Sourced from immuneACCESS, this table was stored by TCRdb with only in-frame sequences that have V and J called. A share of the clones is absent; for the studies checked, an unresolved V gene accounts for under half, and the remainder has no known explanation. V and J calls plus clone size are reproduced from that table; the DNA served to infer D and trimming. The sample data list approximately 2,300,000 clones, and 85% to 95% of these were observed just once. The ten largest account for about 0.36% of the sample.

For CDR1 and CDR2, the germline V gene lists SGHTA and FQGTGA. V is shortened by 2 bases, J by 0 bases, and the region joining them spans 6 bases. The CDR3, cysteine through phenylalanine, is 14 amino acids long. Just CDR3 DNA is preserved here, 42 bases in frame from base 1. The donors were healthy, HIV-negative adults with no recently reported acute infections or vaccinations. All donors were Caucasian adults living in Nashville, Tennessee, USA. CD4+ T cells were enriched through magnetic negative selection, after which naive cells were positively selected on CD45RA and the remaining negative fraction served as the memory subset. Blood was collected by leukapheresis, and PBMCs were isolated by Ficoll-Histopaque density gradient centrifugation and then cryopreserved in liquid nitrogen vapor phase. Purity and quantity of every magnetically sorted T cell population were checked by analytical flow cytometry. From each sorted fraction, genomic DNA was isolated and quantified by UV absorbance on a Nanodrop 2000c.

The sample taken for sequencing was naive CD4+ T cells from PBMCs. The cell subset or site label, read with the paper, signifies: CD45RA+ positively selected. The V gene is TRBV7-3 and the J gene is TRBJ2-3; no D segment can be confidently identified. This TCR was recovered from a man younger than 35 in good health. Some clones in this sample may be carry-over from other donors' samples. In nucleotide form, the sequence is TGTGCCAGCAGCTTATCAGTTAGCACAGATACGCAGTATTTT. Translated, this is CASSLSVSTDTQYF.